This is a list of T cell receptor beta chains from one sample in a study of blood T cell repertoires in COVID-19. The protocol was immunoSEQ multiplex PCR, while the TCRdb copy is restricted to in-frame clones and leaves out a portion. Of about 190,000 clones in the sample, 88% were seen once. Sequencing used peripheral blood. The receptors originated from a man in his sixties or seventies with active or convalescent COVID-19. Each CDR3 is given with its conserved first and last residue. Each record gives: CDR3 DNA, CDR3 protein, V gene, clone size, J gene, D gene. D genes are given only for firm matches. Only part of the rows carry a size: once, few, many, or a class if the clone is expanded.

TGTGCCAGCAGCACGGACAGGGCCTACGAGCAGTACTTC	CASSTDRAYEQYF	TRBV7-2	NA	TRBJ2-7	TRBD1
TGTGCCAGCTGGCAGGGGAATGGCTACACCTTC	CASWQGNGYTF	TRBV2	NA	TRBJ1-2	NA
TGTGCCAGCGGGGGGGAGGTACCCTCCTACGAGCAGTACTTC	CASGGEVPSYEQYF	TRBV11-2	NA	TRBJ2-7	TRBD2
TGTGCCAGCAGCTTAAACCGACTCCTAGATACGCAGTATTTT	CASSLNRLLDTQYF	TRBV11-2	NA	TRBJ2-3	NA
TGTGCCTGGAGCCAGACAGGGCTAATCACTGAAGCTTTCTTT	CAWSQTGLITEAFF	TRBV30	NA	TRBJ1-1	TRBD1
TGTGCCAGCTCAGACACGGGACTAACTGAGCAGTTCTTC	CASSDTGLTEQFF	TRBV18	NA	TRBJ2-1	TRBD2
TGTGCCAGCAGCTTATCCCTAATGCGTTCACCCCTCCACTTT	CASSLSLMRSPLHF	TRBV7-2	NA	TRBJ1-6	NA
TGTGCCAGCAGTTCCCGACAGGGGCTCGATGGCTACACCTTC	CASSSRQGLDGYTF	TRBV2	NA	TRBJ1-2	TRBD1
TGTGCCACCAATTTAAGGACTGACGCGAACTCTGGGGCCAACGTCCTGACTTTC	CATNLRTDANSGANVLTF	TRBV10-3	NA	TRBJ2-6	NA
TGCGCCAGCAGCTTGGTTGGGGGGGTCTACAATGAGCAGTTCTTC	CASSLVGGVYNEQFF	TRBV5-1	NA	TRBJ2-1	TRBD2
TGTGCCAGCAGCACTTGGGGACTAGCGGGAGTTCTTGAGCAGTTCTTC	CASSTWGLAGVLEQFF	TRBV9	NA	TRBJ2-1	TRBD2
TGTGCCAGCAGCTTGACGGTCGGGGAGCTGTTTTTT	CASSLTVGELFF	TRBV5-5	NA	TRBJ2-2	NA
TGTGCCAGCAGTGTACAGGGCCTCGGTCAGCCCCAGCATTTT	CASSVQGLGQPQHF	TRBV2	NA	TRBJ1-5	NA
TGTGCCAGCAGTACCTACAGGGGGCATCAGCCCCAGCATTTT	CASSTYRGHQPQHF	TRBV2	NA	TRBJ1-5	TRBD1
TGCGCCAGCAGCTTTGGGGGAGGGACTGAAGCTTTCTTT	CASSFGGGTEAFF	TRBV5-1	NA	TRBJ1-1	NA
TGTGCCAGCAGGGAGGGGGCAGGAAATGAGCAGTTCTTC	CASREGAGNEQFF	TRBV2	once	TRBJ2-1	NA
TGTGCCAGCAGTTTTCGCAATGAGCAGTTCTTC	CASSFRNEQFF	TRBV28	NA	TRBJ2-1	NA
TGTGCCAGCACCTCGTGGCCGGGTGGTACTGAAGCTTTCTTT	CASTSWPGGTEAFF	TRBV7-9	NA	TRBJ1-1	NA
TGTGCCAGCAGCTTACAGGGTTCCCTGTTCAATCAGCCCCAGCATTTT	CASSLQGSLFNQPQHF	TRBV7-2	NA	TRBJ1-5	NA
TGTGCCAGCAGCTTGAAGGGGCGCAGCACTGAAGCTTTCTTT	CASSLKGRSTEAFF	TRBV5-4	few	TRBJ1-1	NA
TGTGCCAGCATCTCGGCAGGGGGCACAGATACGCAGTATTTT	CASISAGGTDTQYF	TRBV6-6	few	TRBJ2-3	NA
TGTGCCAGCAGTTTCAGGGCGGCTGGAAACACCATATATTTT	CASSFRAAGNTIYF	TRBV27	NA	TRBJ1-3	NA
TGCGCCAGCAGCTTGGGGACTAGCGGACCCTACGAGCAGTACTTC	CASSLGTSGPYEQYF	TRBV5-1	NA	TRBJ2-7	TRBD2
TGTGCCAGTAGTATAGGCCTAGCTAATGAGCAGTTCTTC	CASSIGLANEQFF	TRBV19	NA	TRBJ2-1	NA
TGTGCCAGCAGTTTAACAGGCCCCCTACGAAAGCAGTACTTC	CASSLTGPLRKQYF	TRBV28	NA	TRBJ2-7	NA
TGTGCCAGCAGACACAGTGGGGCCAACGTCCTGACTTTC	CASRHSGANVLTF	TRBV14	NA	TRBJ2-6	NA
TGTGCCAGCAGCCCGAATCTCAAGCGGGTGGAAAACACCGGGGAGCTGTTTTTT	CASSPNLKRVENTGELFF	TRBV7-2	NA	TRBJ2-2	NA
TGTGCCACCAGCTACCAACAGGGACGGTACGAGCAGTACTTC	CATSYQQGRYEQYF	TRBV15	once	TRBJ2-7	NA
TGTGCCAGCACCTCCTCTGGAAACACCATATATTTT	CASTSSGNTIYF	TRBV6-5	NA	TRBJ1-3	NA
TGTGCCAGCAGCTTAGATGGCAGGGGCTCTGGAAACACCATATATTTT	CASSLDGRGSGNTIYF	TRBV7-8	NA	TRBJ1-3	NA
TGTGCCAGCAGTCCTATGGACAGGGCGAATCAGCCCCAGCATTTT	CASSPMDRANQPQHF	TRBV6-5	NA	TRBJ1-5	TRBD1
TGTGCCATCAGTGAGAGCTCTCAGGGGGTTAACTATGGCTACACCTTC	CAISESSQGVNYGYTF	TRBV10-3	NA	TRBJ1-2	TRBD1
TGTGCCAGCAGCCTTGAAACCGACAGGGGGGGGGAGACCCAGTACTTC	CASSLETDRGGETQYF	TRBV5-4	NA	TRBJ2-5	TRBD1
TGTGCCAGCAGGCCAAGGACAGGTGTCGGAAACACCATATATTTT	CASRPRTGVGNTIYF	TRBV28	once	TRBJ1-3	TRBD1
TGTGCCAGCGGTCTTAGCGGGGGCAATGAGCAGTTCTTC	CASGLSGGNEQFF	TRBV6-5	NA	TRBJ2-1	TRBD2
TGTGCCAGCAGTTTGGTGTATACAGGGCCCCAACAGGATTCACCCCTCCACTTT	CASSLVYTGPQQDSPLHF	TRBV27	once	TRBJ1-6	NA
TGTGCCAGCAGGGGACTAGCGGGAAATGAGGACGAGCAGTACTTC	CASRGLAGNEDEQYF	TRBV27	NA	TRBJ2-7	TRBD2
TGCGCCAGCAGCCAAGAGGGGGGAGCTAACTATGGCTACACCTTC	CASSQEGGANYGYTF	TRBV4-3	NA	TRBJ1-2	NA